This paragraph reports one T cell receptor (beta chain). For the second PCR, which ran for about 7 to 11 cycles, a sample-barcoded 5' primer and a J-beta primer mix were used. MiXCR was run by TCRdb on the 5' RACE reads, yielding one entry per CDR3 protein. This sample yields some 1,800,000 distinct CDR3 sequences, of which about two fifths are seen a single time; about 21% belongs to the top ten. The sample is drawn from a study of blood T cells in healthy people across ages. Germline V gene lookup returns CDR1 LGHNA and CDR2 YSLEER. The CDR3 has 15 residues. Between the trimmed V and J ends, which lost 0 bases and 7 bases, there was a span of 15 bases. There were at least 5.5 micrograms of total RNA extracted from every sample.

The sequence was obtained from a human donor in good health. The sample taken for sequencing was blood. The chain joins TRBV4-3 to TRBJ1-2; possible D gene TRBD1, 6 bases. This chain's CDR3 is CASSQELLGAAGYTF. The CDR3 nucleotides are TGCGCCAGCAGCCAAGAACTTCTGGGGGCGGCTGGCTACACCTTC.